The 6 T cell receptor beta chains presented below share a single source sample, sequenced in a study of T cell responses to AZD1222 COVID-19 vaccine. Repertoires were generated with immunoSEQ multiplex PCR, while TCRdb's copy carries only in-frame clones and drops some. The table records some 200,000 clones, around 92% of them present only once. Specimen: peripheral blood, collected on day 0 of AZD1222 vaccination. These receptors were obtained from an adult in good health.

V and J are TRBV30 and TRBJ2-7; no firm D call. This CDR3 region has 12 residues. Between the trimmed V and J ends, which lost 0 bases and 3 bases, there was a span of 6 bases. Per germline, CDR1 GTSNPN and CDR2 SVGIG (reference sequence). The CDR3 DNA follows: TGTGCCTGGAGTGTAAACGTCTACGAGCAGTACGTC. Protein product: CAWSVNVYEQYV.

The V call is TRBV27, the J call TRBJ2-2, with no clear D. Per germline, CDR1 MNHEY and CDR2 SMNVEV (reference sequence). Trimming took 6 bases from V and 1 from J, leaving 0 bases between them. The CDR3 runs 11 residues. As DNA, the CDR3 is TGTGCCAGCAGGAACACCGGGGAGCTGTTTTTT. Protein: CASRNTGELFF.

On this clone itself: One junction end disagrees with the germline gene, perhaps due to a read error. This rearrangement joins TRBV3-1 (or the pseudogene TRBV3-2) to TRBJ2-2, with TRBD2 matching over 9 bases. Germline V gene data show CDR1 as LGHDT and CDR2 as YNNKEL (reference sequence). The CDR3 sequence is 13 residues long. The CDR3 protein is CTSIAGGTGELFF. The CDR3 nucleotides read TGTACCAGCATTGCGGGAGGGACCGGGGAGCTGTTTTTT.

The chain is built from TRBV20-1 and TRBJ2-7, with a weak D call TRBD1 (5 bases). Trimming took off 3 bases at V and 0 bases at J, with 12 bases between the two ends. CDR1 is DFQATT, CDR2 SNEGSKA, per germline (reference sequence). This CDR3 is built from 14 residues. CDR3 sequence reads: CSASRAGNSYEQYV. In nucleotides, the CDR3 is TGCAGTGCTAGTCGGGCAGGGAACTCCTACGAGCAGTACGTC.

V usage is TRBV9 and J usage is TRBJ1-6; TRBD1 agrees at 7 bases. J was trimmed by 6 bases and V by 3 bases; bases with no gene match: 9. The CDR3 runs 16 residues. The V gene's germline CDR1 is SGDLS and CDR2 YYNGEE. As DNA, the CDR3 is TGTGCCAGCAGCGGACGCTCGGGACAGCCTAATTCACCCCTCCACTTT. Translated: CASSGRSGQPNSPLHF.

V usage is TRBV7-9 and J usage is TRBJ2-2; D is unclear. This CDR3 is built from 16 residues. Trimming pared 1 base from V and 2 bases from J, leaving 11 bases between. Germline V gene data show CDR1 as SEHNR and CDR2 as FQNEAQ (reference sequence). CDR3 protein: CASSLGPRENTGELFF. The CDR3, as DNA: TGTGCCAGCAGCTTAGGGCCAAGAGAAAACACCGGGGAGCTGTTTTTT.